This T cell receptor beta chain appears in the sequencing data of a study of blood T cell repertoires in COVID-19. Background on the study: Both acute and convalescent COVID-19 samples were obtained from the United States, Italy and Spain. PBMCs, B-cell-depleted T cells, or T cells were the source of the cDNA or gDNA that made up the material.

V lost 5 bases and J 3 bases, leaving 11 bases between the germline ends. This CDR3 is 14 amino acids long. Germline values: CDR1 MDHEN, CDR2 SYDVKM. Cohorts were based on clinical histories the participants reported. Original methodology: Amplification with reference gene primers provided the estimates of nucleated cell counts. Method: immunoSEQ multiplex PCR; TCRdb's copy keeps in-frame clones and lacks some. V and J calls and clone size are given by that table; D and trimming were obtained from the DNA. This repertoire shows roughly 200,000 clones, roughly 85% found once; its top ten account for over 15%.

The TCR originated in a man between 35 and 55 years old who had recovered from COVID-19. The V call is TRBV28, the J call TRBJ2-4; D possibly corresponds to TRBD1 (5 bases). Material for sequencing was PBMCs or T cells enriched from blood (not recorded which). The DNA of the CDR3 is TGTGCCAGCAGTCCCCAAGGGGTCAAAAACATTCAGTACTTC. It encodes CASSPQGVKNIQYF.